The source of this T cell receptor beta chain is a study of CD8 T cells in Susac syndrome. Study-level results: A relatively small number of individuals underwent TCR sequencing and HLA analysis.

For this clonotype: Its antigen is currently unknown.

Germline V gives CDR1 SGHRS, CDR2 YFSETQ. With 3 bases removed from V and 3 bases from J, the gap between germline ends came to 11 bases. The CDR3 extends over 14 amino acids. TCR beta was sequenced from blood CD8+ and CD4+ T cells. The RNA input was 0.5 to 1 ug, and it was reverse transcribed with random hexamers. Multiplex immunoSEQ PCR targeted 54 Vbeta and 13 Jbeta TCR beta segments. TCRdb reanalysed the immunoSEQ multiplex PCR reads using MiXCR and keeps one entry per CDR3 protein. Altogether about 200,000 distinct CDR3 sequences are present, around 95% being singletons, with the ten largest covering less than 0.11%.

This sequence was found in a human donor in good health. The chain carries TRBV5-1 and TRBJ2-3, with D perhaps assigned TRBD1 or TRBD2 (5 bases each). Source material: CD4+ T cells from PBMCs. The chain's CDR3 is CASSWGILTDTQYF. The DNA for the CDR3 is TGCGCCAGCAGCTGGGGGATTTTGACAGATACGCAGTATTTT.